A single T cell receptor beta chain is shown here with its context. The data stem from a study of blood T cell repertoires in COVID-19. Background on the study: Spain, Italy and the United States supplied samples that represented acute and convalescent COVID-19. T cells, B-cell-depleted T cells, or PBMCs provided the cDNA or gDNA that served as material.

Germline CDR1 and CDR2: SNHLY and FYNNEI. The CDR3 is 11 amino acids. V shed 8 bases and J shed 4 bases, with 8 bases lying between them. As handled by the study authors: Estimation of nucleated cell counts was performed using reference gene primer amplification. Sequenced by immunoSEQ multiplex PCR; TCRdb stores in-frame clones only, minus some. That table gives V, J and clone size, and the DNA gave D and trimming. The table has about 220,000 clones, 88% seen once. Everyone who took part was 18 to 89 years old, and they came from some 23 US areas. The origin of this receptor is a woman in her thirties or forties with acute COVID-19. Sequencing used PBMCs or T cells enriched from blood (not recorded which). V gene TRBV2 combines with J gene TRBJ1-2, with a weak D call TRBD1 (5 bases). The CDR3 spells CASPDSYGYTF. For the CDR3, the DNA is TGTGCCAGCCCCGACAGCTATGGCTACACCTTC.